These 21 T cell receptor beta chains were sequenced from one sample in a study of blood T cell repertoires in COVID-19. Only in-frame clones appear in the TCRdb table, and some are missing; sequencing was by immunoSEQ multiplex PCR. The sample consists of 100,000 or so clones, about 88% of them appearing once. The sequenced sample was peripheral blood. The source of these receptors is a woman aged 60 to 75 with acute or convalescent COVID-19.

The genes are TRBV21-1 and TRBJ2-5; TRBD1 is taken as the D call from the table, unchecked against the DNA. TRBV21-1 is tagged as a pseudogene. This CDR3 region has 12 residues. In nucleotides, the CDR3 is TGTGCCAGCACCACATTCAGGGAGACCCAGTACTTC. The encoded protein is CASTTFRETQYF.

DNA for the CDR3: TGTGCCAGCAGCCTCGGTATTGCCACAGATACGCAGTATTTT. This encodes CASSLGIATDTQYF. This chain uses TRBV7-3 with TRBJ2-3; no clear D. The V end lost 5 bases, the J end lost 2 bases, and 11 bases lay between the germline ends. The CDR3 length is 14 residues. Germline assignment: CDR1 SGHTA and CDR2 FQGTGA. Supplemented by reference TRBV7-3 and TRBJ2-3, the full variable domain reads GAGVSQTPSNKVTEKGKYVELRCDPISGHTALYWYRQSLGQGPEFLIYFQGTGAADDSGLPNDRFFAVRPEGSVSTLKIQRTERGDSAVYLCASSLGIATDTQYFGPGTRLTVL.

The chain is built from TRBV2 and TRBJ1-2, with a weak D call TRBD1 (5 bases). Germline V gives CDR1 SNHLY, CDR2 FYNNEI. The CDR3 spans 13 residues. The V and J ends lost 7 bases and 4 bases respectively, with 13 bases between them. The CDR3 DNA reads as TGTGCCAGCACCCGCGGCAGGGTCTATGGCTACACCTTC. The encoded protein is CASTRGRVYGYTF.

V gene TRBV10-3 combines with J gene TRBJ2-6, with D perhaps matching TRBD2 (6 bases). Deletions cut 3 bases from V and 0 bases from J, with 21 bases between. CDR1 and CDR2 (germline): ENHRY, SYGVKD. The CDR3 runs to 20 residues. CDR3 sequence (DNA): TGTGCCATCAGTGAAACTAGTAGGGACTTCCGACGCTCTGGGGCCAACGTCCTGACTTTC. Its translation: CAISETSRDFRRSGANVLTF.

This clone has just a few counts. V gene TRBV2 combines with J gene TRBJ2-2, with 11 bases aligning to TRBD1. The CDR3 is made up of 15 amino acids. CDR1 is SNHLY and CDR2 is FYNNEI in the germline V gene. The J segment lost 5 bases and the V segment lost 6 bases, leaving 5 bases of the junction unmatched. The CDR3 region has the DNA TGTGCCAGCAGCGGGACAGGGGGTGGAACCGGGGAGCTGTTTTTT. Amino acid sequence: CASSGTGGGTGELFF.

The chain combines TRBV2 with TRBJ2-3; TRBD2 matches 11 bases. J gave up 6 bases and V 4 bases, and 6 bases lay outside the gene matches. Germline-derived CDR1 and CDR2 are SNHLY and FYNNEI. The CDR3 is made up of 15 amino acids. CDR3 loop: CASSVLAGAGDTQYF. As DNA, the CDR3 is TGTGCCAGCAGTGTACTAGCGGGGGCGGGGGATACGCAGTATTTT.

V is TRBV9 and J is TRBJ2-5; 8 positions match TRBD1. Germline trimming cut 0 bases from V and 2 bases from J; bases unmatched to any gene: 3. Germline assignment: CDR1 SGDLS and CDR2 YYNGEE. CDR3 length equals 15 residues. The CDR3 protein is CASSVVQGGQETQYF. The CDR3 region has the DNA TGTGCCAGCAGCGTAGTACAGGGGGGACAAGAGACCCAGTACTTC. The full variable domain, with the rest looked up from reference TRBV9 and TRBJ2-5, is DSGVTQTPKHLITATGQRVTLRCSPRSGDLSVYWYQQSLDQGLQFLIQYYNGEERAKGNILERFSAQQFPDLHSELNLSSLELGDSALYFCASSVVQGGQETQYFGPGTRLLVL.

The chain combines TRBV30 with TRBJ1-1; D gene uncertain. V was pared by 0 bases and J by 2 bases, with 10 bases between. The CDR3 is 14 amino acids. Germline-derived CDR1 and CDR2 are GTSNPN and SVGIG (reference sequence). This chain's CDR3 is CAWSVPGINTEAFF. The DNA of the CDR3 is TGTGCCTGGAGTGTACCAGGAATTAACACTGAAGCTTTCTTT. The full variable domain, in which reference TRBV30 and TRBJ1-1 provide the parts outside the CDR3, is SQTIHQWPATLVQPVGSPLSLECTVEGTSNPNLYWYRQAAGRGLQLLFYSVGIGQISSEVPQNLSASRPQDRQFILSSKKLLLSDSGFYLCAWSVPGINTEAFFGQGTRLTVV.

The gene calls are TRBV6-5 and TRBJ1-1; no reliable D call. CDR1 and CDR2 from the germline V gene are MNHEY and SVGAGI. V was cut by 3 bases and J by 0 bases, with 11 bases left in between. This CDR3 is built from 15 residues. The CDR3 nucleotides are TGTGCCAGCAGTTATATGAGACAAATGAACACTGAAGCTTTCTTT. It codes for CASSYMRQMNTEAFF.

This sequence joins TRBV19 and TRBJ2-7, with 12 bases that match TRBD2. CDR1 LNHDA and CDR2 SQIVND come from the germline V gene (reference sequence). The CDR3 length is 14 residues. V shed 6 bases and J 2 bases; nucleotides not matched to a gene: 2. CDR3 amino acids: CASSGLAGPYEQYF. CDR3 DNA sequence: TGTGCCAGTAGCGGACTAGCGGGACCCTACGAGCAGTACTTC.

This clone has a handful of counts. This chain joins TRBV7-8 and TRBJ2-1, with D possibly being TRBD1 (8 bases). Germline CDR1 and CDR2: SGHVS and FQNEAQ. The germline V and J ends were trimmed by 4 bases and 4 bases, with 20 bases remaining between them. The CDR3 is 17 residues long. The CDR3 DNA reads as TGTGCCAGCAGCTCCTTGGACAGGGAGGGTGGGTACAATGAGCAGTTCTTC. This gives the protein CASSSLDREGGYNEQFF.

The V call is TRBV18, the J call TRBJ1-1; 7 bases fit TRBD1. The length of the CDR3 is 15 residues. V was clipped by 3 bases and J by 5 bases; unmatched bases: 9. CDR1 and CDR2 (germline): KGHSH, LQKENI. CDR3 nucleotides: TGTGCCAGCTCACCCGACAGGGTTTCGCGGACTGAAGCTTTCTTT. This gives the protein CASSPDRVSRTEAFF.

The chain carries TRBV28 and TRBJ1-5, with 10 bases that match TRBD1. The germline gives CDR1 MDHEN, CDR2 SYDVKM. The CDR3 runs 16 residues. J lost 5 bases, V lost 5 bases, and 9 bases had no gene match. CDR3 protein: CASSLRTGGNYQPQHF. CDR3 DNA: TGTGCCAGCAGTCTTAGGACAGGGGGTAATTATCAGCCCCAGCATTTT.

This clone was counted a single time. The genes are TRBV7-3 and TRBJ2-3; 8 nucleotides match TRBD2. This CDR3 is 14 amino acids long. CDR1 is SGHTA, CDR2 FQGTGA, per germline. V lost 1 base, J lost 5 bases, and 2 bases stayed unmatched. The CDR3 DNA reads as TGTGCCAGCAGCTTAAGTCGGGGGGGAGATACGCAGTATTTT. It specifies CASSLSRGGDTQYF.

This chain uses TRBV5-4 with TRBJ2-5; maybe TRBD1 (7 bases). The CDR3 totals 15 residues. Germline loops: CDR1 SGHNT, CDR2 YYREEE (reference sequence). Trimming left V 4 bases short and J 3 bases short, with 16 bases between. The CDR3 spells CASSATLRGEETQYF. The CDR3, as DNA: TGTGCCAGCAGCGCGACCCTCAGGGGGGAAGAGACCCAGTACTTC.

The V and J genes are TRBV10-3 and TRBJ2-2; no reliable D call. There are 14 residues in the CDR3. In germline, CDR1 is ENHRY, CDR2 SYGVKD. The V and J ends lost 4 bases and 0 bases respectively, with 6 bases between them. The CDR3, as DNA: TGTGCCATCAGTGGGCATTCGAACACCGGGGAGCTGTTTTTT. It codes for CAISGHSNTGELFF.

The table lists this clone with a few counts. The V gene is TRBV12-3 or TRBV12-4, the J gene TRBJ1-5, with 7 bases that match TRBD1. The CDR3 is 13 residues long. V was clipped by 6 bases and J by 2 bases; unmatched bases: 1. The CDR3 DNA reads TGTGCCAGCAGCGGACAGGGCAATCAGCCCCAGCATTTT. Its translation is CASSGQGNQPQHF.

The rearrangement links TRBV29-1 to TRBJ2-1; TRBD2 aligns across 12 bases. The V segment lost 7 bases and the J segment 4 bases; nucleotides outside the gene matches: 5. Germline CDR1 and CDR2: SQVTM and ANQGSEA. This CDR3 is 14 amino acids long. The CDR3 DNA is TGCAGCGCCGGACTAGCGGGGCTTTACAATGAGCAGTTCTTC. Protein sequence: CSAGLAGLYNEQFF.

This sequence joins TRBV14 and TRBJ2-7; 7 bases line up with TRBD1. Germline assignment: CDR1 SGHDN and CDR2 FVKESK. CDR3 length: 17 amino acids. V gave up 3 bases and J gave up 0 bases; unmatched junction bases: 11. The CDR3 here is CASSQAGFRDSSYEQYF. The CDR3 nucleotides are TGTGCCAGCAGCCAGGCGGGTTTCCGGGACAGCTCCTACGAGCAGTACTTC.

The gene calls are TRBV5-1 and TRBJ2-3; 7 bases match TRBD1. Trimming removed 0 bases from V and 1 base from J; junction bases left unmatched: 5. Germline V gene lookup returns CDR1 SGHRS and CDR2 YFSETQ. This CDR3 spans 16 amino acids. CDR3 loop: CASSLGGTEGTDTQYF. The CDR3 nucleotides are TGCGCCAGCAGCTTGGGAGGGACAGAGGGCACAGATACGCAGTATTTT.

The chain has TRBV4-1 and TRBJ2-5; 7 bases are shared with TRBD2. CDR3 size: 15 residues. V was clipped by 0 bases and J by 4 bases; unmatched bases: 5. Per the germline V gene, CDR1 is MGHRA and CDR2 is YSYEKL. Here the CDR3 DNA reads TGCGCCAGCAGCCAAGATGGGGGGGTCGGAGAGACCCAGTACTTC. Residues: CASSQDGGVGETQYF.